A selection of T cell receptor beta chains follows, all from one sample in a study of blood T cells in healthy people across ages. TCRdb processed the 5' RACE reads anew with MiXCR; each CDR3 protein has one entry. Altogether about a million distinct CDR3 sequences are present, just over 50% being singletons, with the ten largest covering about 20%. The source material was blood. Receptors originate from a woman aged 60-75 years in good health. Both conserved end residues are part of each CDR3. The D gene is left open where the match is weak. Clone size is not always given. Where it is, it says once, few, many or a class for expanded clones.

clone_size: few; d_call: NA; v_call: TRBV20-1; j_call: TRBJ1-1; cdr3_nt: TGCAGTGCACTCCTACCCCTCCCTGAAGCTTTCTTT; cdr3_aa: CSALLPLPEAFF
clone_size: few; d_call: NA; v_call: TRBV29-1; j_call: TRBJ2-2; cdr3_nt: TGCAGCGCCGCCCAGGGGGGCAAAACCGGGGAGCTGTTTTTT; cdr3_aa: CSAAQGGKTGELFF
clone_size: NA; d_call: TRBD2; v_call: TRBV20-1; j_call: TRBJ2-3; cdr3_nt: TGCAGTGCTAGATCATTGACTAGCGGGTATGATGTGGGAACGCAGTATTTT; cdr3_aa: CSARSLTSGYDVGTQYF
clone_size: NA; d_call: TRBD1; v_call: TRBV4-1; j_call: TRBJ1-2; cdr3_nt: TGCGCCAGCAGCCACCTCACAGGGGTCTGGGGCCACACCTTC; cdr3_aa: CASSHLTGVWGHTF
clone_size: NA; d_call: NA; v_call: TRBV5-5; j_call: TRBJ1-4; cdr3_nt: TGTGCCAGCAGCTTGGTAGTTAATGAAAAACTGTTTTTT; cdr3_aa: CASSLVVNEKLFF
clone_size: NA; d_call: NA; v_call: TRBV4-1; j_call: TRBJ2-7; cdr3_nt: TGCGCCAGCAGCCAGGTATACAATGAGCAGTACTTC; cdr3_aa: CASSQVYNEQYF
clone_size: NA; d_call: TRBD1; v_call: TRBV6-2/TRBV6-3; j_call: TRBJ2-3; cdr3_nt: TGTGCCAGCAGGGACAGGGACAGGGGGCGAGATACGCAGTATTTT; cdr3_aa: CASRDRDRGRDTQYF
clone_size: few; d_call: NA; v_call: TRBV30; j_call: TRBJ1-2; cdr3_nt: TGTGCCTGGGCTCCCGAGGGGCGGAGGGGCTACACCTTC; cdr3_aa: CAWAPEGRRGYTF
clone_size: NA; d_call: TRBD2; v_call: TRBV24-1; j_call: TRBJ2-7; cdr3_nt: TGTGCCACCAGTGATGGGGCGGGAGACGAGCAGTACTTC; cdr3_aa: CATSDGAGDEQYF
clone_size: NA; d_call: TRBD1; v_call: TRBV12-3/TRBV12-4; j_call: TRBJ2-7; cdr3_nt: TGTGCCAGCAGTGAAAGGGACAGGGCCTACGAGCAGTACTTC; cdr3_aa: CASSERDRAYEQYF
clone_size: NA; d_call: NA; v_call: TRBV3-1; j_call: TRBJ2-3; cdr3_nt: TGTGCCAGCTCTGGGAGCGCAGATACGCAGTATTTT; cdr3_aa: CASSGSADTQYF
clone_size: NA; d_call: TRBD2; v_call: TRBV4-2; j_call: TRBJ2-5; cdr3_nt: TGTGCCAGCAGCCACCCACTAGCGGGGGACCAAAGTCCGGAGACCCAGTACTTC; cdr3_aa: CASSHPLAGDQSPETQYF
clone_size: few; d_call: NA; v_call: TRBV25-1; j_call: TRBJ1-6; cdr3_nt: TGTGCCAGCAGTGAATCAGGGTTTCGTTCACCCCTCCACTTT; cdr3_aa: CASSESGFRSPLHF
clone_size: NA; d_call: TRBD2; v_call: TRBV6-1; j_call: TRBJ2-7; cdr3_nt: TGTGCCAGCCCTGGGACTAGCGGGTGGAATGAGCAGTACTTC; cdr3_aa: CASPGTSGWNEQYF
clone_size: NA; d_call: TRBD2; v_call: TRBV20-1; j_call: TRBJ2-1; cdr3_nt: TGCAGTGCTAGTGCGGGAGGTTACAATGAGCAGTTCTTC; cdr3_aa: CSASAGGYNEQFF
clone_size: NA; d_call: NA; v_call: TRBV7-3; j_call: TRBJ2-1; cdr3_nt: TGTGCCAGCAGCCCTGGGAGAGGGTACAATGAGCAGTTCTTC; cdr3_aa: CASSPGRGYNEQFF
clone_size: NA; d_call: NA; v_call: TRBV29-1; j_call: TRBJ2-3; cdr3_nt: TGCAGCGTCACCAGAGGTTTCGGCACAGATACGCAGTATTTT; cdr3_aa: CSVTRGFGTDTQYF
clone_size: few; d_call: NA; v_call: TRBV28; j_call: TRBJ2-7; cdr3_nt: TGTGCCAGCAGTTTACCCGACATACTCGACTACGAGCAGTACTTC; cdr3_aa: CASSLPDILDYEQYF
clone_size: NA; d_call: NA; v_call: TRBV20-1; j_call: TRBJ2-3; cdr3_nt: TGCAGTGCTTCCCTTGTGTTCACAGATACGCAGTATTTT; cdr3_aa: CSASLVFTDTQYF
clone_size: NA; d_call: TRBD1; v_call: TRBV27; j_call: TRBJ1-5; cdr3_nt: TGTGCCAGCAGTCCCATCGACAGGGTCCACCAGCCCCAGCATTTT; cdr3_aa: CASSPIDRVHQPQHF
clone_size: few; d_call: NA; v_call: TRBV10-3; j_call: TRBJ2-7; cdr3_nt: TGTGCCATCAGTGAGCCCACGGAGAAGCCTTACGAGCAGTACTTC; cdr3_aa: CAISEPTEKPYEQYF
clone_size: NA; d_call: NA; v_call: TRBV20-1; j_call: TRBJ2-3; cdr3_nt: TGCAGTGCTAGAGACCCCTATAAGGCAAGCACAGATACGCAGTATTTT; cdr3_aa: CSARDPYKASTDTQYF
clone_size: NA; d_call: NA; v_call: TRBV7-9; j_call: TRBJ2-7; cdr3_nt: TGTGCCAGCAGCCTAGCTTCCCGATCCTACGAGCAGTACTTC; cdr3_aa: CASSLASRSYEQYF
clone_size: many; d_call: NA; v_call: TRBV29-1; j_call: TRBJ2-7; cdr3_nt: TGCAGCGTTGGGAGGAGCGACGAGCAGTACTTC; cdr3_aa: CSVGRSDEQYF
clone_size: NA; d_call: NA; v_call: TRBV7-2; j_call: TRBJ2-7; cdr3_nt: TGTGCCAACAGCTTAGCGGCGGGGCTCGCCTACGAGCAGTACTTC; cdr3_aa: CANSLAAGLAYEQYF
clone_size: NA; d_call: NA; v_call: TRBV6-5; j_call: TRBJ2-5; cdr3_nt: TGTGCCAGCAGTACCGAGGACTTGTTGGAGACCCAGTACTTC; cdr3_aa: CASSTEDLLETQYF
clone_size: NA; d_call: NA; v_call: TRBV7-9; j_call: TRBJ2-7; cdr3_nt: TGTGCCAGCAGCTTAGCGGCGCAGGCCTACGGGTTCTACGAGCAGTACTTC; cdr3_aa: CASSLAAQAYGFYEQYF
clone_size: few; d_call: TRBD2; v_call: TRBV7-9; j_call: TRBJ2-1; cdr3_nt: TGTGCCAGCAGCTTAGCGCTAGTATCGGGAGGGCCACGGGATGAGCAGTTCTTC; cdr3_aa: CASSLALVSGGPRDEQFF
clone_size: few; d_call: NA; v_call: TRBV7-7; j_call: TRBJ2-7; cdr3_nt: TGTGCCAGCAGGTTCGAGGGTCTGAAGCGCTCGAGCTCCTACGAGCAGTACTTC; cdr3_aa: CASRFEGLKRSSSYEQYF
clone_size: NA; d_call: TRBD2; v_call: TRBV18; j_call: TRBJ2-3; cdr3_nt: TGTACCAGCTCACCACGCGCGTCAAGGACTAGCGGAGATACGCAGTATTTT; cdr3_aa: CTSSPRASRTSGDTQYF
clone_size: NA; d_call: TRBD2; v_call: TRBV7-9; j_call: TRBJ2-7; cdr3_nt: TGTGCCAGCAGCTTTTTGACTAGCGGCTACGAGCAGTACTTC; cdr3_aa: CASSFLTSGYEQYF
clone_size: NA; d_call: NA; v_call: TRBV7-2; j_call: TRBJ2-4; cdr3_nt: TGTGCCAGCAGCCCTTGGTCAGACGACATTCAGTACTTC; cdr3_aa: CASSPWSDDIQYF
clone_size: many; d_call: NA; v_call: TRBV12-3/TRBV12-4; j_call: TRBJ2-7; cdr3_nt: TGTGCCAGCAGTTTGGTTTGGGACGAGCAGTACTTC; cdr3_aa: CASSLVWDEQYF
clone_size: NA; d_call: NA; v_call: TRBV25-1; j_call: TRBJ2-1; cdr3_nt: TGTGCCAGCAGTGAGGTATGGGCTGAGCAGTTCTTC; cdr3_aa: CASSEVWAEQFF
clone_size: NA; d_call: NA; v_call: TRBV29-1; j_call: TRBJ2-4; cdr3_nt: TGCAGCGTTCAGGTACAAAACATTCAGTACTTC; cdr3_aa: CSVQVQNIQYF
clone_size: NA; d_call: NA; v_call: TRBV6-6; j_call: TRBJ1-4; cdr3_nt: TGTGCCAGTCACGGCTTCATTAATGAAAAACTGTTTTTT; cdr3_aa: CASHGFINEKLFF
clone_size: few; d_call: NA; v_call: TRBV20-1; j_call: TRBJ2-4; cdr3_nt: TGCAGCGACCAGGGGGCCAAAAACATTCAGTACTTC; cdr3_aa: CSDQGAKNIQYF
clone_size: many; d_call: NA; v_call: TRBV28; j_call: TRBJ2-7; cdr3_nt: TGTGCCAGCAGTTCCCCAGGGGCTGGCTACGAGCAGTACTTC; cdr3_aa: CASSSPGAGYEQYF
clone_size: few; d_call: NA; v_call: TRBV7-2; j_call: TRBJ2-5; cdr3_nt: TGTGCCAGCAGCTTAGTTGGCGCTCCGAGTGGGACCCAGTACTTC; cdr3_aa: CASSLVGAPSGTQYF
clone_size: NA; d_call: TRBD1; v_call: TRBV7-2; j_call: TRBJ2-3; cdr3_nt: TGTGCCAGCAGCCAGGACAGGGTCTCTTCAGATACGCAGTATTTT; cdr3_aa: CASSQDRVSSDTQYF
clone_size: NA; d_call: TRBD2; v_call: TRBV28; j_call: TRBJ2-7; cdr3_nt: TGTGCCGTCGCCCGTAGCGGGAGTATGTACGAGCAGTACTTC; cdr3_aa: CAVARSGSMYEQYF
clone_size: NA; d_call: NA; v_call: TRBV24-1; j_call: TRBJ1-2; cdr3_nt: TGTGCCACCAGTGATAGGACCGGGACGGATCTCTATGGCTACACCTTC; cdr3_aa: CATSDRTGTDLYGYTF
clone_size: NA; d_call: NA; v_call: TRBV7-9; j_call: TRBJ2-3; cdr3_nt: TGTGCCAGCACCGTCGGAGATACGCAGTATTTT; cdr3_aa: CASTVGDTQYF
clone_size: NA; d_call: TRBD1; v_call: TRBV4-2; j_call: TRBJ2-6; cdr3_nt: TGTGCCAGCAGCCCAGGGGGCCTAAGCTCTGGGGCCAACGTCCTGACTTTC; cdr3_aa: CASSPGGLSSGANVLTF
clone_size: NA; d_call: NA; v_call: TRBV7-9; j_call: TRBJ1-2; cdr3_nt: TGTGCCAGCAGCTGGACGAGAGCTAACTATGGCAACACCTTC; cdr3_aa: CASSWTRANYGNTF
clone_size: NA; d_call: TRBD2; v_call: TRBV12-3/TRBV12-4; j_call: TRBJ2-1; cdr3_nt: TGTGCCAGCAATCCCCGGACGGGAGGTAGGGGTGAGCAGTTCTTC; cdr3_aa: CASNPRTGGRGEQFF
clone_size: NA; d_call: TRBD2; v_call: TRBV20-1; j_call: TRBJ2-1; cdr3_nt: TGCAGTGCTAGTACTAGCGGGTACAATGAGCAGTTCTTC; cdr3_aa: CSASTSGYNEQFF
clone_size: once; d_call: TRBD2; v_call: TRBV7-9; j_call: TRBJ2-4; cdr3_nt: TGTGCCAGCAGCCGCGGACTAGCGGGAGATTCTTATAAAGAGCAGTACTTC; cdr3_aa: CASSRGLAGDSYKEQYF
clone_size: few; d_call: TRBD2; v_call: TRBV27; j_call: TRBJ2-4; cdr3_nt: TGTGCCAGCAGTTTACCGGGGGGGCAGCGGGAGTTGAGAAACATTCAGTACTTC; cdr3_aa: CASSLPGGQRELRNIQYF
clone_size: NA; d_call: NA; v_call: TRBV24-1; j_call: TRBJ2-3; cdr3_nt: TGTGCCACCAACCCGTCTAGCACAGATACGCAGTATTTT; cdr3_aa: CATNPSSTDTQYF
clone_size: few; d_call: TRBD1; v_call: TRBV20-1; j_call: TRBJ2-7; cdr3_nt: TGCAGTGCCGTCGACAGGGTACACTCCTACGAGCAGTACTTC; cdr3_aa: CSAVDRVHSYEQYF
clone_size: NA; d_call: TRBD2; v_call: TRBV6-1; j_call: TRBJ2-3; cdr3_nt: TGTGCCAGCGCCGCGAGGACTAGCGGGAGATCGGGCACAGATACGCAGTATTTT; cdr3_aa: CASAARTSGRSGTDTQYF
clone_size: few; d_call: TRBD1; v_call: TRBV10-3; j_call: TRBJ1-2; cdr3_nt: TGTGCCATCAGGGGACAGTTCTATGGCTACACCTTC; cdr3_aa: CAIRGQFYGYTF
clone_size: few; d_call: TRBD2; v_call: TRBV4-2; j_call: TRBJ2-3; cdr3_nt: TGTGCCAGCAGCCAACTCGCGGGAGGTGGCACAGATACGCAGTATTTT; cdr3_aa: CASSQLAGGGTDTQYF
clone_size: NA; d_call: NA; v_call: TRBV28; j_call: TRBJ1-2; cdr3_nt: TGTGCCAGCAGTTTCACGGGGGGCGCGAAGAACTATGGCTACACCTTC; cdr3_aa: CASSFTGGAKNYGYTF
clone_size: NA; d_call: TRBD2; v_call: TRBV20-1; j_call: TRBJ2-1; cdr3_nt: TGCAGTGCCCCGGGGCGGGAGGGGAGTGTGGATGAGCAGTTCTTC; cdr3_aa: CSAPGREGSVDEQFF
clone_size: few; d_call: TRBD1; v_call: TRBV2; j_call: TRBJ1-4; cdr3_nt: TGTGCCAGCAGTCCACAGGGGGCTTGGGAAAAACTGTTTTTT; cdr3_aa: CASSPQGAWEKLFF